Detailed here is one T cell receptor (beta chain). Terminally differentiated effector memory CD45RA+ cells were excluded by CCR7 positive selection of CD45RO-negative cells. This sample was included in a study of shared clonotypes between healthy human individuals. Original data processing: Junction-only sequences produced by ImmunoSEQ had no quality scores, so filtering differed. Measured with immunoSEQ multiplex PCR; TCRdb has only the in-frame clones, and not every one. V, J and clone size derive from that table, while D and trimming were established from the DNA sequence. The table has about 1.9 million clones, roughly 95% seen once. CDR3 length equals 15 residues. The germline V gene has CDR1 MDHEN and CDR2 SYDVKM. Unmatched junction bases numbered 5, after V lost 6 bases and J lost 0 bases.

Sequencing was performed on naive CD8+ T cells from PBMCs. The sequence was collected from a man in his late teens or twenties in good health. Some clones in this sample may be carry-over from other donors' samples. The genes are TRBV28 and TRBJ2-5, with TRBD1 matching over 9 bases. The CDR3 sequence: CASSRRTGDQETQYF. CDR3 nucleotides: TGTGCCAGCAGCCGCCGGACAGGGGACCAAGAGACCCAGTACTTC.